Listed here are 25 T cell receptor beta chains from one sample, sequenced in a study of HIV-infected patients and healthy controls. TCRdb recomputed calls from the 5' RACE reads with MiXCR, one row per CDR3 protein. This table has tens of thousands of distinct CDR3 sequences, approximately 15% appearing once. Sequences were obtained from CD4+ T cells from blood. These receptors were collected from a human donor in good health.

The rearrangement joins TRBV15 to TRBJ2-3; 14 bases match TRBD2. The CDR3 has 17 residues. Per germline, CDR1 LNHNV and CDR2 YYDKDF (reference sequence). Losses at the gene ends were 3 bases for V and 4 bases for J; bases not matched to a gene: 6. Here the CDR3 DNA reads TGTGCCACCAGCAGCCCGGGACTAGCGGGAGTGCCAGATACGCAGTATTTT. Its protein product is CATSSPGLAGVPDTQYF.

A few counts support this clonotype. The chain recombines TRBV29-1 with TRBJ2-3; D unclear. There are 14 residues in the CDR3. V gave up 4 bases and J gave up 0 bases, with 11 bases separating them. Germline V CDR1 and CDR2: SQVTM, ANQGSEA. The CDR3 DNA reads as TGCAGCGTTGTCTCCGGATCTAGCACAGATACGCAGTATTTT. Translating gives CSVVSGSSTDTQYF.

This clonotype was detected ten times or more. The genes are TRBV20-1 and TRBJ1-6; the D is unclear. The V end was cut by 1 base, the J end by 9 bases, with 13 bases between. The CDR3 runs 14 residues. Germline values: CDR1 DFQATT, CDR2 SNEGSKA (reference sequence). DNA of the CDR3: TGCAGTGCTAGAGGAAACCGGCTTGGTTCACCCCTCCACTTT. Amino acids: CSARGNRLGSPLHF.

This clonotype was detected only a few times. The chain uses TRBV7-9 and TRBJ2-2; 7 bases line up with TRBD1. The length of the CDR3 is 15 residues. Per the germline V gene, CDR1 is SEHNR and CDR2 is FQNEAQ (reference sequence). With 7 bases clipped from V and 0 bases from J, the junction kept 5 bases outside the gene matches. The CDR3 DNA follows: TGTGCCAGCATAGGGGGCGCTTCGAACACCGGGGAGCTGTTTTTT. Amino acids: CASIGGASNTGELFF.

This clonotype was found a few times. CDR3 DNA sequence: TGTGCCAGCAGCCAAGGCCCGAGACAACAGGGGAGAGAGACCCAGTACTTC. Its translation is CASSQGPRQQGRETQYF. The V call is TRBV14, the J call TRBJ2-5; TRBD1 aligns across 7 bases. The CDR3 has 17 residues. CDR1 and CDR2 from the germline V gene are SGHDN and FVKESK. V was pared by 1 base and J by 4 bases, with 12 bases of the junction left unmatched.

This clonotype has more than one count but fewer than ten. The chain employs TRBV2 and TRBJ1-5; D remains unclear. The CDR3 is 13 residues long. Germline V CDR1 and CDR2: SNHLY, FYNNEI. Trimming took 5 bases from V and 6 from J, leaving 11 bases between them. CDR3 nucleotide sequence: TGTGCCAGCAGTTCGGGGTTCAGTCAGCCCCAGCATTTT. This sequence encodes CASSSGFSQPQHF.

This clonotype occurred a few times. The CDR3 region is CAISESPQGNQPQHF. The CDR3 DNA sequence: TGTGCCATCAGTGAGTCCCCCCAGGGCAATCAGCCCCAGCATTTT. The J gene is TRBJ1-5, the V gene TRBV10-3; no definite D call. The CDR3 loop spans 15 amino acids. V was shortened by 0 bases and J by 2 bases, with 8 bases between the two germline ends. Looked up from germline, CDR1 is ENHRY and CDR2 is SYGVKD.

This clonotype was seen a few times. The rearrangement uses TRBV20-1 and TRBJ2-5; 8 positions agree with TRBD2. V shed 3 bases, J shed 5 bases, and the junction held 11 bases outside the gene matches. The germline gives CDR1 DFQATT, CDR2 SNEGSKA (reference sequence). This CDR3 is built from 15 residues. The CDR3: CSASLARGGAETQYF. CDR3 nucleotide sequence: TGCAGTGCTAGCCTCGCACGGGGGGGGGCTGAGACCCAGTACTTC.

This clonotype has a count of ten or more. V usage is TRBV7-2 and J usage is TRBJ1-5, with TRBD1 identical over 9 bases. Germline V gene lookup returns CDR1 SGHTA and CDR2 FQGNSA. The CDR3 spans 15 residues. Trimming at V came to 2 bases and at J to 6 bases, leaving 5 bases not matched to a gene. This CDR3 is CASSLKGQGSQPQHF. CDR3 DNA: TGTGCCAGCAGCTTAAAGGGACAGGGAAGTCAGCCCCAGCATTTT.

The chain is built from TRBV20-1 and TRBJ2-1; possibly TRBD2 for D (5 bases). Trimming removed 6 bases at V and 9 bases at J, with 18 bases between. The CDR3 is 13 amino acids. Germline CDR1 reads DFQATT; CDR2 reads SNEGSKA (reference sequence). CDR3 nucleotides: TGCAGTGCCCAAGGGAGCGCCGATGGTGAGCAGTTCTTC. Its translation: CSAQGSADGEQFF.

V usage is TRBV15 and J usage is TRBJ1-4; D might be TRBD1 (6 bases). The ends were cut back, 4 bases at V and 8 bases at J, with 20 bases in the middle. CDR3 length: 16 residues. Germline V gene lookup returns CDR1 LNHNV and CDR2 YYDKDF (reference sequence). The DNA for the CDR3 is TGTGCCACCAGCACGCCTCATCCAGGGGAGGGGGAAAAACTGTTTTTT. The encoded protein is CATSTPHPGEGEKLFF.

The CDR3: CASSPVPGQGGQPQHF. In DNA form, the CDR3 reads TGTGCCAGCTCACCAGTCCCAGGACAGGGGGGACAGCCCCAGCATTTT. The chain has TRBV18 and TRBJ1-5; 10 positions match TRBD1. The germline CDR1 and CDR2 sequences are KGHSH and LQKENI. The junction had 8 bases not matched to a gene; V was cut back by 2 bases and J by 7 bases. The CDR3 has 16 amino acids.

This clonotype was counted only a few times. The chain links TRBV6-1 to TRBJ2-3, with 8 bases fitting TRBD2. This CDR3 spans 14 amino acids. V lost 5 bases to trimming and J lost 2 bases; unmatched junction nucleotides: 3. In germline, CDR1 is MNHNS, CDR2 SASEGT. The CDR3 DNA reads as TGTGCCAGCAGTAGCGGGGGACACACAGATACGCAGTATTTT. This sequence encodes CASSSGGHTDTQYF.

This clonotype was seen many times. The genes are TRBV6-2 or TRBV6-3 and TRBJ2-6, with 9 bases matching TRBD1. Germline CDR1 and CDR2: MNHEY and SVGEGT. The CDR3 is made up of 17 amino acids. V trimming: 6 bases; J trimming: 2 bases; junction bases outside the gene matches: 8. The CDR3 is CASRTGTGIAGANVLTF. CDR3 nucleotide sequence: TGTGCCAGCAGGACCGGGACAGGGATCGCTGGGGCCAACGTCCTGACTTTC.

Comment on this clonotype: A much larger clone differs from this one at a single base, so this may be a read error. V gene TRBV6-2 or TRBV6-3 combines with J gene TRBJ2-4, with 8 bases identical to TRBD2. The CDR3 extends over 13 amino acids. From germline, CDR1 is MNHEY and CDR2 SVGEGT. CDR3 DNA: TGTGTCAGCAGTACCGGACTAGCAGACATTCAGTACTTC. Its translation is CVSSTGLADIQYF.

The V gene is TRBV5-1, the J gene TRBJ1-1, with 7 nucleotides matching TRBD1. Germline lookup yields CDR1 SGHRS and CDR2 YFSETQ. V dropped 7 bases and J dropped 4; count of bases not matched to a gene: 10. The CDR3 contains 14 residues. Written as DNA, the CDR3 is TGCGCCAGCCAGGGGGGATTCCGGACCACTGAAGCTTTCTTT. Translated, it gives CASQGGFRTTEAFF. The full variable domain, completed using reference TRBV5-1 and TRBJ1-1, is KAGVTQTPRYLIKTRGQQVTLSCSPISGHRSVSWYQQTPGQGLQFLFEYFSETQRNKGNFPGRFSGRQFSNSRSEMNVSTLELGDSALYLCASQGGFRTTEAFFGQGTRLTVV.

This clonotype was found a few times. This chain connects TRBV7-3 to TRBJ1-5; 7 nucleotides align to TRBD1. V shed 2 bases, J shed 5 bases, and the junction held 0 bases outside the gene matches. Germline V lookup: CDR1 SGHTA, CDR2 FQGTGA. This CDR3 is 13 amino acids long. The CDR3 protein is CASSLDRDQPQHF. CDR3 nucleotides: TGTGCCAGCAGCTTAGACAGGGATCAGCCCCAGCATTTT.

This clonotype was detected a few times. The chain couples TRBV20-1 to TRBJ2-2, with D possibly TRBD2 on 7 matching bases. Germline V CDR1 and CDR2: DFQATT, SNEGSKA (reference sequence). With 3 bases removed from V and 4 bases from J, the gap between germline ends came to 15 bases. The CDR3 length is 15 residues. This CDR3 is CSASRGGVSTGELFF. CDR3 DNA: TGCAGTGCTAGTAGGGGGGGCGTCAGCACCGGGGAGCTGTTTTTT.

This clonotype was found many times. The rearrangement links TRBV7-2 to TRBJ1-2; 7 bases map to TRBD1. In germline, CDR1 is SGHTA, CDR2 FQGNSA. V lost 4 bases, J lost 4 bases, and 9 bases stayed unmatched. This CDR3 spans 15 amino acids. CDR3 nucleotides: TGTGCCAGCAGCTACATGACAGGGAAGGGCTATGGCTACACCTTC. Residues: CASSYMTGKGYGYTF.

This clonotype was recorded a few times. CDR3 loop: CASSLGHSTYEQYF. The CDR3 DNA reads as TGTGCCAGCAGCTTAGGCCACAGCACCTACGAGCAGTACTTC. This chain uses TRBV7-2 with TRBJ2-7; D is uncertain. V was clipped by 1 base and J by 2 bases, with 9 bases between them. The CDR3 spans 14 residues. The germline gives CDR1 SGHTA, CDR2 FQGNSA.

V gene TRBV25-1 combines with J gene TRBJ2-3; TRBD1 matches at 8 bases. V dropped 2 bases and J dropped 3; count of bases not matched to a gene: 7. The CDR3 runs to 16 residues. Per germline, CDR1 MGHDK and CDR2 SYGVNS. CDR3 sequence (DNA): TGTGCCAGCAGTGAAGGACAGGGTGGAGGGACAGATACGCAGTATTTT. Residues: CASSEGQGGGTDTQYF.

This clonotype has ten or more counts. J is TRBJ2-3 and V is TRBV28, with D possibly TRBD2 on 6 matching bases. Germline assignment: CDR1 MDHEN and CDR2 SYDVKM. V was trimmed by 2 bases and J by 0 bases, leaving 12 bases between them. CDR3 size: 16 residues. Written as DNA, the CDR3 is TGTGCCAGCAGTTTAGGGGGTAGCGGAAGCACAGATACGCAGTATTTT. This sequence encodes CASSLGGSGSTDTQYF.

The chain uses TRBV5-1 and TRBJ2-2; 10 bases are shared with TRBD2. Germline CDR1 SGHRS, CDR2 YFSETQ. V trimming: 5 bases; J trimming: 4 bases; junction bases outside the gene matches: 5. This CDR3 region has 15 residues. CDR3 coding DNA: TGCGCCAGCAGAGCGGGAGGGCCTTTCACCGGGGAGCTGTTTTTT. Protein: CASRAGGPFTGELFF.

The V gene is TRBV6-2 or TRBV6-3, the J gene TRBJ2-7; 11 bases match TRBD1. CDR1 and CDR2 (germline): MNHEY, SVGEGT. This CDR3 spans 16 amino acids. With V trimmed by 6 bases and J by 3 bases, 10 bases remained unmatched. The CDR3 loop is CASRRTPGQGVYEQYF. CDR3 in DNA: TGTGCCAGCAGACGCACCCCGGGACAGGGGGTCTACGAGCAGTACTTC.

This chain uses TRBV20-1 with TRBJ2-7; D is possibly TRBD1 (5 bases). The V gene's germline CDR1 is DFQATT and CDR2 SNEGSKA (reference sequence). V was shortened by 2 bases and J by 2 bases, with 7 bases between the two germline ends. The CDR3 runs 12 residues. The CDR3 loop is CSARPGPYEQYF. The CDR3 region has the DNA TGCAGTGCTAGACCAGGGCCCTACGAGCAGTACTTC.